These T cell receptor beta chains were read from a single sample in a study of T cells expressing NK-cell markers. Using the 5' RACE reads, TCRdb records one entry per CDR3 protein without DNA. There are over 250,000 distinct CDR3 sequences in the sample, with 4% to 5% held by the top ten. Sequenced input: blood T cells: a sorted CD56 or NKG2C T cell subset, CD4+ or CD8+ T cells, or bulk PBMC T cells (not recorded which). These receptors were taken from a woman aged 18 to 75 in good health. Each CDR3 is given with its conserved first and last residue. Each record gives: V gene, CDR3 length, J gene, CDR3 protein.

>TRBV7-3|13|TRBJ2-7
CASSSGPPGEQYF
>TRBV5-1|15|TRBJ1-1
CASSPGERVNTEAFF
>TRBV7-8|14|TRBJ2-5
CASSPPGAPETQYF
>TRBV28|14|TRBJ2-1
CASSLFARKGEQFF
>TRBV6-2/TRBV6-3|16|TRBJ2-1
CASSYAEDKVYNEQFF
>TRBV29-1|11|TRBJ2-1
CSVANNDEQFF
>TRBV7-3|15|TRBJ2-2
CASSLDGGVTGELFF
>TRBV20-1|13|TRBJ2-1
CSAKTSSPVEQFF
>TRBV7-2|14|TRBJ1-1
CASSLFRAGTEAFF
>TRBV4-2|15|TRBJ1-1
CASSQLNGVGTEAFF
>TRBV19|15|TRBJ2-1
CASRWGLEKVHEQFF
>TRBV30|13|TRBJ1-1
CAWSLGRDTEAFF
>TRBV6-1|15|TRBJ2-3
CASRPSWVSTDTQYF
>TRBV3-1|14|TRBJ2-3
CASSPEDGSGTQYF
>TRBV19|16|TRBJ1-1
CASSNPRRQLNTEAFF
>TRBV3-1|15|TRBJ1-1
CASSQGTGRNTEAFF
>TRBV7-3|14|TRBJ1-1
CASSPTGKDTEAFF
>TRBV18|16|TRBJ2-3
CASSPYRDWATDTQYF
>TRBV12-3/TRBV12-4|14|TRBJ2-1
CASHAGGAYNEQFF
>TRBV6-1|11|TRBJ1-2
CASKRGYGYTF
>TRBV18|13|TRBJ2-7
CAAGASGTYEQYF
>TRBV6-2/TRBV6-3|16|TRBJ2-5
CASSYPGTGGEETQYF
>TRBV27|15|TRBJ2-1
CASSPSGGAYNEQFF
>TRBV5-5|15|TRBJ2-1
CASSHSGTARNEQFF